This TCR beta chain was obtained from a study of blood T cell repertoires in COVID-19. About the research overall: COVID-19 samples from acute and convalescent phases originated in the United States, Italy and Spain. T cells, B-cell-depleted T cells, or PBMCs supplied cDNA or gDNA.

Trimming pared 6 bases from V and 2 bases from J, leaving 10 bases between. This CDR3 spans 13 amino acids. Germline-derived CDR1 and CDR2 are WSHSY and SAAADI. Original data processing: Scientists estimated how many nucleated cells there were by amplifying reference gene primers. Clones were read by immunoSEQ multiplex PCR, and TCRdb kept only the in-frame ones, dropping some. V and J calls and clone size are as listed in that table; D and trimming were resolved from the DNA. In the table there are 130,000 to 150,000 clones, 70% to 90% of which are singletons. Those enrolled in Seattle joined during active infection and were followed longitudinally afterward.

The sequenced sample consisted of peripheral blood. This TCR came from a woman aged 55-69 years with COVID-19, enrolled during active disease. This chain links TRBV10-2 with TRBJ2-5; tentative D call: TRBD2 (6 bases). CDR3 sequence: CASRTGLQETQYF. CDR3 nucleotides: TGCGCCAGCAGAACGGGACTTCAAGAGACCCAGTACTTC.